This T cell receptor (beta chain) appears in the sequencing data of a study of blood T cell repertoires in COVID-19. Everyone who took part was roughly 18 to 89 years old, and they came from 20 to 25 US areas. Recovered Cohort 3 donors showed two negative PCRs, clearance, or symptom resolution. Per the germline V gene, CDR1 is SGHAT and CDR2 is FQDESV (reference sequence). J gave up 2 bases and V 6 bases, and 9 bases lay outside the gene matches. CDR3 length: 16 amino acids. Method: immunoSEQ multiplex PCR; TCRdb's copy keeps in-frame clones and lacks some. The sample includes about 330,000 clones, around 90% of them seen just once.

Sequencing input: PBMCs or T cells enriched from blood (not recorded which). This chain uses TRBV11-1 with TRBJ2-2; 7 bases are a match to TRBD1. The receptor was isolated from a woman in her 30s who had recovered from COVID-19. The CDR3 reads CASSLTRDRNTGELFF. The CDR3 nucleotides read TGTGCCAGCAGTTTGACCCGGGACAGAAACACCGGGGAGCTGTTTTTT.